The 19 T cell receptor beta chains listed next were all sequenced from one sample in a study of blood T cell repertoires in COVID-19. Here immunoSEQ multiplex PCR was the method, and the copy in TCRdb shows in-frame clones only, minus some. Of around 68,000 clones listed, around 80% are singletons. The sample was peripheral blood. The origin of the receptors is a woman between 45 and 65 years old with acute or convalescent COVID-19.

The chain is built from TRBV25-1 and TRBJ2-1, with D maybe TRBD2 (7 bases). V was trimmed by 4 bases and J by 3 bases, leaving 16 bases between them. This CDR3 is 16 amino acids long. Per germline, CDR1 MGHDK and CDR2 SYGVNS. The CDR3 spells CASSGGGGVNYNEQFF. The CDR3 DNA reads as TGTGCCAGCAGTGGAGGGGGAGGGGTTAACTACAATGAGCAGTTCTTC.

The CDR3 DNA follows: TGCAGCGTTGAGGGGCTTGCTAGGACGGCAGATACGCAGTATTTT. This sequence encodes CSVEGLARTADTQYF. The chain uses TRBV29-1 and TRBJ2-3; weak D call: TRBD1 (5 bases). CDR1 SQVTM and CDR2 ANQGSEA come from the germline V gene. Between the trimmed V and J ends, which lost 3 bases and 4 bases, there was a span of 17 bases. This CDR3 region has 15 residues.

This clone was found a few times. CDR3: CASSPTRGSYEQYF. DNA for the CDR3: TGTGCCAGCAGCCCCACCAGGGGTTCCTACGAGCAGTACTTC. This rearrangement joins TRBV5-6 to TRBJ2-7; D possibly corresponds to TRBD1 (6 bases). This CDR3 region has 14 residues. V lost 4 bases to trimming and J lost 1 base, with 12 bases between them. Germline V lookup: CDR1 SGHDT, CDR2 YYEEEE. The full variable domain, rest sourced from reference TRBV5-6 and TRBJ2-7, is DAGVTQSPTHLIKTRGQQVTLRCSPKSGHDTVSWYQQALGQGPQFIFQYYEEEERQRGNFPDRFSGHQFPNYSSELNVNALLLGDSALYLCASSPTRGSYEQYFGPGTRLTVT.

This clone was seen only once. The chain is built from TRBV5-1 and TRBJ2-7; tentatively, D is TRBD1 (5 bases). Germline-derived CDR1 and CDR2 are SGHRS and YFSETQ. V was cut by 0 bases and J by 5 bases, with 15 bases left in between. The CDR3 loop spans 15 amino acids. CDR3 in DNA: TGCGCCAGCAGCTTGGACAGGCCCACCCTCGACGAGCAGTACTTC. Protein sequence: CASSLDRPTLDEQYF.

V and J are TRBV19 and TRBJ2-1; 7 nucleotides match TRBD2. Per the germline V gene, CDR1 is LNHDA and CDR2 is SQIVND (reference sequence). V was clipped by 1 base and J by 9 bases; unmatched bases: 9. The CDR3 covers 15 residues. CDR3 sequence (DNA): TGTGCCAGTAGTATAGCCGCGACTAGCTCGGTTGAGCAGTTCTTC. Protein: CASSIAATSSVEQFF.

This rearrangement joins TRBV7-9 to TRBJ2-7, with D possibly being TRBD2 (6 bases). V was pared by 8 bases and J by 1 base, with 27 bases between. In germline, CDR1 is SEHNR, CDR2 FQNEAQ (reference sequence). CDR3 length: 18 residues. CDR3 sequence reads: CASAKEVEDGRRSYEQYF. The CDR3 nucleotides read TGTGCCAGCGCCAAGGAGGTCGAAGATGGGAGGCGATCCTACGAGCAGTACTTC.

V gene TRBV18 combines with J gene TRBJ1-2; D ambiguous. This CDR3 has 11 amino acids. Looked up from germline, CDR1 is KGHSH and CDR2 is LQKENI. V was shortened by 1 base and J by 13 bases, with 10 bases between the two germline ends. The CDR3 loop reads CASSPLQGGTF. The CDR3 nucleotides are TGTGCCAGCTCACCACTACAAGGCGGCACCTTC.

This chain connects TRBV7-8 to TRBJ2-1; 8 nucleotides align to TRBD1. The CDR3 contains 15 residues. V shed 4 bases and J 7 bases; nucleotides not matched to a gene: 9. CDR1 is SGHVS, CDR2 FQNEAQ, per germline. This chain's CDR3 is CASSSGQALWNEQFF. The CDR3 DNA is TGTGCCAGCAGCTCGGGACAGGCCCTATGGAATGAGCAGTTCTTC.

This clone was seen repeatedly, ten times or more. CDR3 nucleotides: TGTGCCAGCCAGGGAGGCGTTAATAATTCACCCCTCCACTTT. Protein: CASQGGVNNSPLHF. The chain recombines TRBV2 with TRBJ1-6, with a tentative D call TRBD1 (5 bases). Deletions cut 8 bases from V and 5 bases from J, with 13 bases between. The V gene's germline CDR1 is SNHLY and CDR2 FYNNEI. This CDR3 has 14 residues.

This clone was counted between two and nine times. The V and J genes are TRBV27 and TRBJ1-5; D not certain. The CDR3 spans 11 residues. Trimming removed 3 bases at V and 13 bases at J, with 10 bases between. From germline, CDR1 is MNHEY and CDR2 SMNVEV (reference sequence). CDR3 sequence: CASSFGGVQHF. In DNA, the CDR3 is TGTGCCAGCAGTTTTGGAGGTGTTCAGCATTTT.

The chain carries TRBV10-3 and TRBJ1-1; TRBD1 matches 7 bases. This CDR3 comprises 12 residues. In germline, CDR1 is ENHRY, CDR2 SYGVKD. The J segment lost 5 bases and the V segment lost 7 bases, leaving 4 bases of the junction unmatched. CDR3 bases: TGTGCCATCAATCCAGGGGGTACTGAAGCTTTCTTT. Its protein product is CAINPGGTEAFF.

The V gene is TRBV18, the J gene TRBJ1-1; TRBD1 aligns across 8 bases. J gave up 5 bases and V 2 bases, and 7 bases lay outside the gene matches. CDR1 KGHSH and CDR2 LQKENI come from the germline V gene. The CDR3 is made up of 15 amino acids. CDR3 amino acids: CASSPGTGGRTEAFF. The DNA for the CDR3 is TGTGCCAGCTCACCAGGTACAGGGGGGAGAACTGAAGCTTTCTTT.

This chain joins TRBV3-1 (or the pseudogene TRBV3-2) and TRBJ1-2, with D maybe TRBD1 (6 bases). V was pared by 8 bases and J by 8 bases, with 12 bases between. CDR1 is LGHDT and CDR2 is YNNKEL in the germline V gene (reference sequence). The CDR3 extends over 11 amino acids. The CDR3 DNA follows: TGTGCCAGCTCTACAGGGCACGGCTACACCTTC. Residues: CASSTGHGYTF.

This rearrangement joins TRBV6-4 to TRBJ1-1, with D maybe TRBD1 (5 bases). From germline, CDR1 is MRHNA and CDR2 SNTAGT. The CDR3 spans 14 residues. V dropped 2 bases and J dropped 4 bases, with 11 bases sitting between them. Written as DNA, the CDR3 is TGTGCCAGCAGTGACCCCCAGGGTGGCACTGAAGCTTTCTTT. This translates into CASSDPQGGTEAFF.

The J gene is TRBJ1-1, the V gene TRBV15; D remains unclear. Germline V CDR1 and CDR2: LNHNV, YYDKDF (reference sequence). This CDR3 has 14 residues. The germline V and J ends were trimmed by 4 bases and 2 bases, with 11 bases remaining between them. CDR3 loop: CATSKTLTNTEAFF. DNA for the CDR3: TGTGCCACCAGCAAGACTCTTACTAACACTGAAGCTTTCTTT. Full variable domain (remainder filled in from reference TRBV15 and TRBJ1-1): DAMVIQNPRYQVTQFGKPVTLSCSQTLNHNVMYWYQQKSSQAPKLLFHYYDKDFNNEADTPDNFQSRRPNTSFCFLDIRSPGLGDTAMYLCATSKTLTNTEAFFGQGTRLTVV.

Here the CDR3 reads CASSGGGPEAFF. The CDR3 DNA is TGTGCCAGCAGCGGAGGGGGTCCTGAAGCTTTCTTT. V gene TRBV9 combines with J gene TRBJ1-1; D perhaps matches TRBD1 (6 bases). Germline CDR1 and CDR2: SGDLS and YYNGEE. This CDR3 comprises 12 residues. Trimming removed 3 bases at V and 6 bases at J, with 9 bases between.

This clone showed up just a few times. J is TRBJ2-3 and V is TRBV6-6; possibly TRBD2 for D (5 bases). The CDR3 sequence is 16 residues long. CDR1 and CDR2 from the germline V gene are MNHNY and SVGAGI (reference sequence). V was trimmed by 2 bases and J by 1 base, leaving 13 bases between them. The CDR3 nucleotides read TGTGCCAGCAGTTACGGACTTAGGGCGGGCACAGATACGCAGTATTTT. This codes for CASSYGLRAGTDTQYF.

The DNA of the CDR3 is TGCGCCAGCAGTGAGTCTAGCGGGACCTTCAATGAGCAGTTCTTC. It translates to CASSESSGTFNEQFF. V gene TRBV10-1 combines with J gene TRBJ2-1; 8 nucleotides match TRBD2. Germline CDR1 WNHNN, CDR2 SYGVQD (reference sequence). The V gene end was trimmed by 0 bases and the J gene end by 6 bases; junction bases not matched to a gene: 4. The CDR3 extends over 15 amino acids.

The genes are TRBV9 and TRBJ2-1, with TRBD2 identical over 15 bases. With V trimmed by 3 bases and J by 4 bases, 5 bases remained unmatched. Germline V CDR1 and CDR2: SGDLS, YYNGEE. The CDR3 totals 17 residues. The CDR3 here is CASSGAGTSGGYNEQFF. The CDR3 DNA reads as TGTGCCAGCAGCGGGGCCGGGACTAGCGGGGGGTACAATGAGCAGTTCTTC.